This T cell receptor (beta chain) was observed in a study of cytomegalovirus exposure and HLA in healthy donors. Study observations and caveats: In presence/absence analyses, roughly uniform sequencing depth across donors was assumed.

As concerns this clone: The antigen remains undetermined.

Germline CDR1 SGDLS, CDR2 YYNGEE. V shed 4 bases, J shed 4 bases, and the junction held 10 bases outside the gene matches. This CDR3 contains 16 residues. It was with 60 Vbeta and 13 Jbeta primers that the PCR ran. Clones were sequenced by immunoSEQ multiplex PCR, and TCRdb holds only the in-frame ones, with some missing. The sample lists around 150,000 clones; about 80% were seen once. This sequence joins TRBV9 and TRBJ2-2; 7 nucleotides agree with TRBD2. The sequence came from a male donor in good health and CMV-seronegative. Sequences were obtained from PBMCs. In DNA form, the CDR3 reads TGTGCCAGCAGCCCCCGGGGAGGGCAGTCCACCGGGGAGCTGTTTTTT. Its protein is CASSPRGGQSTGELFF.